These 21 T cell receptor beta chains came from one sample sequenced in a study of shared clonotypes between healthy human individuals. Produced via immunoSEQ multiplex PCR; TCRdb's table is partial and in-frame only. The sample has 2 million to 2.5 million clones, just over 90% seen once; the top ten hold 0.35% to 0.5%. The sample was naive CD4+ T cells from PBMCs. The subset is: CD45RA+ positively selected. These receptors originate from a young man in good health. Some clones in this sample may be carry-over from other donors' samples.

This chain joins TRBV6-6 and TRBJ1-3; weak D call: TRBD1 (6 bases). Germline V CDR1 and CDR2: MNHNY, SVGAGI (reference sequence). The CDR3 spans 16 residues. Trimming cost V 7 bases and J 0 bases, with 16 bases left between them. CDR3 protein: CASTPGGASSGNTIYF. In DNA, the CDR3 is TGTGCCAGCACCCCGGGGGGGGCCAGCTCTGGAAACACCATATATTTT.

The chain combines TRBV7-2 with TRBJ1-2, with 7 bases lining up with TRBD1. The germline gives CDR1 SGHTA, CDR2 FQGNSA. The CDR3 runs to 14 residues. V trimming: 5 bases; J trimming: 8 bases; junction bases outside the gene matches: 11. CDR3 coding DNA: TGTGCCAGCAGCCCCAAACAGGGGAAGAGCGGCTACACCTTC. Its translation is CASSPKQGKSGYTF. The variable domain in full, with the rest retrieved from reference TRBV7-2 and TRBJ1-2, is GAGVSQSPSNKVTEKGKDVELRCDPISGHTALYWYRQSLGQGLEFLIYFQGNSAPDKSGLPSDRFSAERTGGSVSTLTIQRTQQEDSAVYLCASSPKQGKSGYTFGSGTRLTVV.

This chain links TRBV7-2 with TRBJ2-7, with D perhaps being TRBD1 or TRBD2 (7 bases each). This CDR3 contains 15 residues. V lost 4 bases, J lost 0 bases, and 13 bases lay in between. Germline V gives CDR1 SGHTA, CDR2 FQGNSA. This CDR3 is CASSYREGASYEQYF. The CDR3 DNA sequence: TGTGCCAGCAGCTACAGGGAGGGGGCCTCCTACGAGCAGTACTTC.

The chain links TRBV28 to TRBJ1-6, with 7 bases lining up with TRBD1. Germline lookup yields CDR1 MDHEN and CDR2 SYDVKM. V lost 11 bases to trimming and J lost 10 bases; unmatched junction nucleotides: 11. CDR3 length: 13 residues. CDR3 loop: CALDRAAGSPLHF. DNA of the CDR3: TGTGCCCTCGACAGGGCGGCCGGATCACCCCTCCACTTT.

CDR3 residues: CASSVVAARGDTQYF. CDR3 DNA sequence: TGTGCCAGCAGCGTAGTGGCCGCACGGGGCGATACGCAGTATTTT. V and J are TRBV9 and TRBJ2-3; TRBD1 or TRBD2 may be the D gene (5 bases each). Deletions cut 0 bases from V and 6 bases from J, with 14 bases between. This CDR3 region has 15 residues. CDR1 is SGDLS and CDR2 is YYNGEE in the germline V gene.

The V call is TRBV5-1, the J call TRBJ1-2; 9 nucleotides match TRBD1. The CDR3 runs to 15 residues. Losses at the gene ends were 4 bases for V and 6 bases for J; bases not matched to a gene: 10. Germline V gene lookup returns CDR1 SGHRS and CDR2 YFSETQ. The CDR3 here is CASSPGQGNINGYTF. The CDR3 DNA reads TGCGCCAGCAGCCCCGGACAGGGGAATATTAATGGCTACACCTTC. The full variable domain, in which reference TRBV5-1 and TRBJ1-2 provide the parts outside the CDR3, is KAGVTQTPRYLIKTRGQQVTLSCSPISGHRSVSWYQQTPGQGLQFLFEYFSETQRNKGNFPGRFSGRQFSNSRSEMNVSTLELGDSALYLCASSPGQGNINGYTFGSGTRLTVV.

The V gene is TRBV18, the J gene TRBJ2-7; the D gene is possibly TRBD2 (6 bases). Germline assignment: CDR1 KGHSH and CDR2 LQKENI. The CDR3 consists of 15 residues. With 2 bases removed from V and 7 bases from J, the gap between germline ends came to 18 bases. For the CDR3, the DNA is TGTGCCAGCTCACCAGGGGTAGCGGCGTTTGGGGAGCAGTACTTC. This translates into CASSPGVAAFGEQYF.

Points on this clone: The sample holds other DNA sequences that translate to the same CDR3. The chain recombines TRBV5-1 with TRBJ2-7; a possible D gene is TRBD1 (6 bases). V lost 2 bases to trimming and J lost 5 bases, with 8 bases between them. Germline V gives CDR1 SGHRS, CDR2 YFSETQ. There are 12 residues in the CDR3. The DNA for the CDR3 is TGCGCCAGCAGCTTATCAGGGGACGAGCAGTACTTC. Protein: CASSLSGDEQYF.

The gene calls are TRBV29-1 and TRBJ2-1; D unclear. Germline-derived CDR1 and CDR2 are SQVTM and ANQGSEA. This CDR3 is built from 11 residues. V shed 7 bases and J shed 10 bases, with 14 bases lying between them. The CDR3 DNA sequence: TGCAGCGCTTCCCCCCCCTCGGAGCAGTTCTTC. Its protein is CSASPPSEQFF.

The V and J genes are TRBV30 and TRBJ2-2; 9 bases fit TRBD2. CDR1 and CDR2 (germline): GTSNPN, SVGIG (reference sequence). With 1 base clipped from V and 0 bases from J, the junction kept 0 bases outside the gene matches. The CDR3 contains 15 residues. CDR3 residues: CAWSGGRANTGELFF. The CDR3 DNA follows: TGTGCCTGGAGTGGCGGGAGGGCGAACACCGGGGAGCTGTTTTTT.

V usage is TRBV19 and J usage is TRBJ2-3; TRBD1 matches 10 bases. The CDR3 extends over 17 amino acids. Germline lookup yields CDR1 LNHDA and CDR2 SQIVND (reference sequence). The junction had 5 bases not matched to a gene; V was cut back by 1 base and J by 1 base. The CDR3: CASSIGQGAGGTDTQYF. The CDR3 DNA follows: TGTGCCAGTAGTATAGGACAGGGGGCCGGGGGCACAGATACGCAGTATTTT.

Comments on this clone: Compared with germline, one end of the junction differs, possibly owing to a read error. The rearrangement links TRBV5-4 to TRBJ2-7; 9 nucleotides line up with TRBD1. The CDR3 contains 15 residues. Per the germline V gene, CDR1 is SGHNT and CDR2 is YYREEE (reference sequence). In nucleotides, the CDR3 is TGTGCCAGTAGCTTTCCGGGACAGGGATCCTACGAGCAGTACTTC. Translated, it gives CASSFPGQGSYEQYF.

The rearrangement links TRBV10-3 to TRBJ2-2, with 9 bases lining up with TRBD1. The germline V gene encodes CDR1 ENHRY and CDR2 SYGVKD. CDR3 length equals 17 residues. V shed 0 bases and J 4 bases; nucleotides not matched to a gene: 6. CDR3 loop: CAISESHRGLGTGELFF. CDR3 nucleotide sequence: TGTGCCATCAGTGAGTCCCACAGGGGGCTGGGCACCGGGGAGCTGTTTTTT.

The V gene is TRBV14, the J gene TRBJ2-3, with D possibly TRBD1 on 5 matching bases. Germline V gene sequence: CDR1 SGHDN, CDR2 FVKESK. This CDR3 is 15 amino acids long. Trimming removed 4 bases from V and 5 bases from J, with 16 bases in between. The CDR3 DNA reads as TGTGCCAGCAGCCTCAGGACATCAGCTGTAGATACGCAGTATTTT. It is translated as CASSLRTSAVDTQYF.

The rearrangement joins TRBV2 to TRBJ1-1, with TRBD1 as a possible D gene (5 bases). The CDR3 has 11 amino acids. The ends were cut back, 4 bases at V and 10 bases at J, with 10 bases in the middle. Per germline, CDR1 SNHLY and CDR2 FYNNEI. The CDR3 DNA reads as TGTGCCAGCAGTGTAGGCGGGACAGCTTTCTTT. Translating gives CASSVGGTAFF. Based on the CDR3 plus reference TRBV2 and TRBJ1-1, the full variable domain is EPEVTQTPSHQVTQMGQEVILRCVPISNHLYFYWYRQILGQKVEFLVSFYNNEISEKSEIFDDQFSVERPDGSNFTLKIRSTKLEDSAMYFCASSVGGTAFFGQGTRLTVV.

The rearrangement uses TRBV27 and TRBJ2-2, with 10 bases that match TRBD2. CDR1 and CDR2 (germline): MNHEY, SMNVEV (reference sequence). Trimming cost V 6 bases and J 4 bases; bases outside gene matches: 8. The CDR3 is made up of 16 amino acids. This CDR3 reads CASSRLAGVVTGELFF. The CDR3 coding sequence is TGTGCCAGCAGCCGTCTAGCGGGAGTCGTCACCGGGGAGCTGTTTTTT.

The rearrangement links TRBV5-1 to TRBJ2-1; weak D call: TRBD1 (6 bases). The germline V and J ends were trimmed by 0 bases and 8 bases, with 15 bases remaining between them. The CDR3 totals 15 residues. The germline gives CDR1 SGHRS, CDR2 YFSETQ. CDR3 sequence (DNA): TGCGCCAGCAGCTTGGGGGCAGGGGTGGACCATGAGCAGTTCTTC. It encodes CASSLGAGVDHEQFF.

The chain joins TRBV19 to TRBJ2-3, with 7 bases aligning to TRBD1. With 4 bases clipped from V and 3 bases from J, the junction kept 4 bases outside the gene matches. The CDR3 has 14 amino acids. Germline CDR1 and CDR2: LNHDA and SQIVND (reference sequence). CDR3 nucleotide sequence: TGTGCCAGTAGTACTTGGACAGGTACAGATACGCAGTATTTT. Protein sequence: CASSTWTGTDTQYF.

The V and J genes are TRBV20-1 and TRBJ2-7; D uncertain. The CDR3 length is 11 residues. Germline loops: CDR1 DFQATT, CDR2 SNEGSKA (reference sequence). V dropped 3 bases and J dropped 5 bases, with 8 bases sitting between them. Here the CDR3 DNA reads TGCAGTGCTAGCCCGGGCCACGAGCAGTACTTC. It encodes CSASPGHEQYF.

The chain recombines TRBV13 with TRBJ2-6; 8 nucleotides align to TRBD1. J was trimmed by 1 base and V by 4 bases; bases with no gene match: 6. The CDR3 spans 17 residues. The germline CDR1 and CDR2 sequences are PRHDT and FYEKMQ (reference sequence). In DNA form, the CDR3 reads TGTGCCAGCAGCTGGACAGGGAGATATTCTGGGGCCAACGTCCTGACTTTC. Amino acid sequence: CASSWTGRYSGANVLTF.

The rearrangement uses TRBV28 and TRBJ1-1, with 8 bases aligning to TRBD1. CDR3 length: 14 residues. The V gene end was trimmed by 6 bases and the J gene end by 1 base; junction bases not matched to a gene: 4. In germline, CDR1 is MDHEN, CDR2 SYDVKM. CDR3 bases: TGTGCCAGCAGAGAAACAGGGGGGAACACTGAAGCTTTCTTT. Translation: CASRETGGNTEAFF.